These 28 T cell receptor beta chains came from one sample sequenced in a study of T cells in Graves' hyperthyroidism and ophthalmopathy. Amplified regions were TCR beta CDR3 sequences from RNA transcripts. First-round RT-PCR targeting the TCR CDR3 was performed with the HTBI primer set. MiXCR, applied by TCRdb to the multiplex PCR reads, yields one record per CDR3 protein. This sample yields 450,000 to 500,000 distinct CDR3 sequences, of which roughly 23% are seen a single time; around 54% belongs to the top ten. Sequenced: blood. All receptors come from a woman aged 70 to 79 with Graves' ophthalmopathy.

This clonotype was detected only a few times. V and J are TRBV10-2 and TRBJ2-1; 7 bases map to TRBD1. Trimming at V came to 2 bases and at J to 7 bases, leaving 8 bases not matched to a gene. Germline assignment: CDR1 WSHSY and CDR2 SAAADI. The CDR3 has 15 residues. The CDR3 is CASSEPGGRSNEQFF. The CDR3 DNA reads TGCGCCAGCAGTGAGCCAGGGGGTAGAAGTAATGAGCAGTTCTTC.

This clonotype was detected many times. The chain uses TRBV12-3 or TRBV12-4 and TRBJ2-1; 10 nucleotides agree with TRBD2. CDR3 length: 17 amino acids. V shed 5 bases and J 5 bases; nucleotides not matched to a gene: 12. Here the CDR3 reads CASSPPRTSGRNNEQFF. CDR3 in DNA: TGTGCCAGCAGTCCTCCCCGGACTAGCGGTCGAAACAATGAGCAGTTCTTC.

The chain combines TRBV12-3 or TRBV12-4 with TRBJ2-1; no firm D call. This CDR3 comprises 13 residues. Trimming took 6 bases from V and 4 from J, leaving 10 bases between them. The CDR3, as DNA: TGTGCCAGCAGCGCTAGACCGTACAATGAGCAGTTCTTC. Translated, it gives CASSARPYNEQFF.

This chain connects TRBV7-3 to TRBJ2-1; D is ambiguous. V was trimmed by 2 bases and J by 9 bases, leaving 11 bases between them. The CDR3 contains 13 residues. From germline, CDR1 is SGHTA and CDR2 FQGTGA. The CDR3, as DNA: TGTGCCAGCAGCTTAGTGGCAGACGCTGAGCAGTTCTTC. Encoded protein: CASSLVADAEQFF.

This clonotype was counted a few times. This chain uses TRBV7-9 with TRBJ2-7, with a possible D match to TRBD2 (6 bases). The CDR3 is made up of 16 amino acids. With 5 bases removed from V and 2 bases from J, the gap between germline ends came to 19 bases. Per germline, CDR1 SEHNR and CDR2 FQNEAQ (reference sequence). The CDR3 sequence is CASSQDPGTYAYEQYF. The CDR3 bases are TGTGCCAGCAGCCAAGACCCCGGGACTTACGCCTACGAGCAGTACTTC.

In its sample, this clonotype was seen a few times. The DNA for the CDR3 is TGTGCCAGCAGTTACTCATGGGGGAATCAGCCCCAGCATTTT. Amino acid sequence: CASSYSWGNQPQHF. J is TRBJ1-5 and V is TRBV6-2 or TRBV6-3; possible D gene TRBD1, 5 bases. This CDR3 is built from 14 residues. Between the trimmed V and J ends, which lost 0 bases and 4 bases, there was a span of 7 bases. Germline V lookup: CDR1 MNHEY, CDR2 SVGEGT.

This clonotype was recorded a few times. The genes are TRBV30 and TRBJ2-1; the D call may be TRBD1 or TRBD2 (6 bases each). This CDR3 is 12 amino acids long. Looked up from germline, CDR1 is GTSNPN and CDR2 is SVGIG (reference sequence). The ends were cut back, 7 bases at V and 10 bases at J, with 17 bases in the middle. The CDR3 coding sequence is TGTGCCTCACAAGGGGGGATCAAGGAGCAGTTCTTC. It translates to CASQGGIKEQFF.

The chain recombines TRBV7-6 with TRBJ2-3; D is unresolved. The V end was cut by 2 bases, the J end by 4 bases, with 7 bases between. From germline, CDR1 is SGHVS and CDR2 FNYEAQ. There are 13 residues in the CDR3. CDR3 bases: TGTGCCAGCAGCTTACCCGGAGCAGATACGCAGTATTTT. This translates into CASSLPGADTQYF.

The sample holds a few counts of this clonotype. The chain has TRBV10-3 and TRBJ1-1, with 7 bases matching TRBD1. Germline V lookup: CDR1 ENHRY, CDR2 SYGVKD. CDR3 length: 14 residues. Trimming at V came to 10 bases and at J to 1 base, leaving 9 bases not matched to a gene. The CDR3 DNA follows: TGTGCCACCCATCGGGAGGGGGCGAACACTGAAGCTTTCTTT. Protein product: CATHREGANTEAFF.

The chain joins TRBV5-1 to TRBJ2-4, with 9 bases aligning to TRBD2. V gave up 0 bases and J gave up 0 bases; unmatched junction bases: 10. The CDR3 is 19 amino acids. Germline lookup yields CDR1 SGHRS and CDR2 YFSETQ. In nucleotides, the CDR3 is TGCGCCAGCAGCTTGGACCGACCTAGCGGGGCCCTAGCCAAAAACATTCAGTACTTC. Amino acid sequence: CASSLDRPSGALAKNIQYF.

The genes are TRBV7-9 and TRBJ1-4; D gene unclear. Deletions cut 6 bases from V and 0 bases from J, with 14 bases between. Germline V gene sequence: CDR1 SEHNR, CDR2 FQNEAQ (reference sequence). The CDR3 has 16 amino acids. This CDR3 is CASRRSRIATNEKLFF. For the CDR3, the DNA is TGTGCCAGCAGGAGGAGTAGGATTGCAACTAATGAAAAACTGTTTTTT. The variable domain in full, with the rest retrieved from reference TRBV7-9 and TRBJ1-4, is DTGVSQNPRHKITKRGQNVTFRCDPISEHNRLYWYRQTLGQGPEFLTYFQNEAQLEKSRLLSDRFSAERPKGSFSTLEIQRTEQGDSAMYLCASRRSRIATNEKLFFGSGTQLSVL.

Of note for this clonotype: Given a much more abundant clone one base away, this may be a read error. The chain employs TRBV7-9 and TRBJ1-1, with D maybe TRBD1 (5 bases). The CDR3 length is 15 residues. Germline CDR1 is SEHNR and CDR2 is FQNEAQ (reference sequence). The CDR3 reads CASSSPDILNTEASF. In nucleotides, the CDR3 is TGTGCCAGCAGCTCGCCGGACATTCTGAACACTGAAGCTTCCTTT. Full variable domain (rest looked up from reference TRBV7-9 and TRBJ1-1): DTGVSQNPRHKITKRGQNVTFRCDPISEHNRLYWYRQTLGQGPEFLTYFQNEAQLEKSRLLSDRFSAERPKGSFSTLEIQRTEQGDSAMYLCASSSPDILNTEASFGQGTRLTVV.

The chain recombines TRBV11-3 with TRBJ2-1; maybe TRBD2 (6 bases). CDR3 length: 15 amino acids. The V end was cut by 5 bases, the J end by 0 bases, with 11 bases between. CDR1 and CDR2 from the germline V gene are SGHNT and YENEEA. The CDR3 DNA follows: TGTGCCAGCAGCGGGAGGCCCGACTCCTACAATGAGCAGTTCTTC. The encoded protein is CASSGRPDSYNEQFF.

The CDR3 loop is CAWERQGAGNIQYF. The CDR3 region has the DNA TGTGCCTGGGAAAGACAGGGGGCAGGAAACATTCAGTACTTC. This chain joins TRBV30 and TRBJ2-4; 10 positions agree with TRBD1. This CDR3 has 14 residues. Trimming removed 5 bases from V and 6 bases from J; junction bases left unmatched: 7. Germline CDR1 is GTSNPN and CDR2 is SVGIG (reference sequence).

This chain joins TRBV7-9 and TRBJ1-2; 7 nucleotides line up with TRBD1. Trimming took 5 bases from V and 10 from J; bases not matched to a gene: 4. This CDR3 comprises 11 residues. Germline V gene sequence: CDR1 SEHNR, CDR2 FQNEAQ (reference sequence). CDR3 loop: CASSNRGTYTF. The CDR3 DNA sequence: TGTGCCAGCAGCAACAGGGGTACCTACACCTTC.

As to this clonotype: An end of the junction does not agree with germline; a read error may underlie this. V is TRBV11-2 and J is TRBJ2-7, with 9 nucleotides matching TRBD2. The CDR3 covers 15 residues. Germline V gene sequence: CDR1 SGHAT, CDR2 FQNNGV. The CDR3 nucleotides are TGCGCCAGCAGCCAAGTAGGAGCGGGAGGCTACGAGCAGTACTTC. Amino acid sequence: CASSQVGAGGYEQYF.

This clonotype was detected many times. V and J are TRBV3-1 and TRBJ2-3; the D is unclear. V gave up 0 bases and J gave up 2 bases, with 9 bases separating them. Germline V lookup: CDR1 LGHDT, CDR2 YNNKEL (reference sequence). The CDR3 has 15 amino acids. The CDR3 is CASSQDLVNTDTQYF. The CDR3 DNA reads as TGTGCCAGCAGCCAAGATCTAGTGAACACAGATACGCAGTATTTT.

V gene TRBV7-8 combines with J gene TRBJ1-2; 9 bases agree with TRBD1. Germline lookup yields CDR1 SGHVS and CDR2 FQNEAQ. The CDR3 runs to 16 residues. Trimming took 4 bases from V and 4 from J; bases not matched to a gene: 10. The CDR3 DNA reads TGTGCCAGCAGCTCCCGGGACAGGGAGTCTAGCTATGGCTACACCTTC. Translated: CASSSRDRESSYGYTF.

The chain combines TRBV7-9 with TRBJ1-4; possibly TRBD1 for D (6 bases). The CDR3 has 14 amino acids. V lost 5 bases, J lost 4 bases, and 11 bases lay in between. CDR1 is SEHNR and CDR2 is FQNEAQ in the germline V gene (reference sequence). The CDR3 region is CASSVTGFNEKLFF. CDR3 in DNA: TGTGCCAGCAGCGTCACAGGGTTTAATGAAAAACTGTTTTTT.

The J gene is TRBJ1-1, the V gene TRBV29-1; the D gene is possibly TRBD1 (6 bases). Germline CDR1 reads SQVTM; CDR2 reads ANQGSEA. The CDR3 is made up of 15 amino acids. Trimming left V 6 bases short and J 5 bases short, with 22 bases between. The chain's CDR3 is CSVKNRGGGRTEAFF. DNA of the CDR3: TGCAGCGTCAAAAATCGAGGAGGGGGGCGTACTGAAGCTTTCTTT.

This clonotype was seen ten or more times. The chain has TRBV20-1 and TRBJ1-1; D gene uncertain. The ends were cut back, 2 bases at V and 1 base at J, with 14 bases in the middle. CDR3 length: 15 amino acids. Germline V gene data show CDR1 as DFQATT and CDR2 as SNEGSKA (reference sequence). The CDR3 DNA is TGCAGTGCTAGAAGTCTCCTCCGGAGGAACACTGAAGCTTTCTTT. Encoded protein: CSARSLLRRNTEAFF.

This clonotype was observed many times. V gene TRBV3-1 combines with J gene TRBJ2-3, with D possibly TRBD2 on 5 matching bases. Germline V gene data show CDR1 as LGHDT and CDR2 as YNNKEL (reference sequence). There are 13 residues in the CDR3. V shed 3 bases and J shed 1 base, with 5 bases lying between them. This CDR3 reads CASSHSGTDTQYF. CDR3 coding DNA: TGTGCCAGCAGCCATAGCGGCACAGATACGCAGTATTTT.

This clonotype was seen many times. V is TRBV19 and J is TRBJ1-1; no reliable D call. Germline-derived CDR1 and CDR2 are LNHDA and SQIVND (reference sequence). The length of the CDR3 is 14 residues. Trimming pared 4 bases from V and 0 bases from J, leaving 9 bases between. CDR3 in DNA: TGTGCCAGTAGTACAGACGGCATGAACACTGAAGCTTTCTTT. Its protein is CASSTDGMNTEAFF.

There are a few counts of this clonotype. The chain joins TRBV6-2 or TRBV6-3 to TRBJ2-1, with 7 bases lining up with TRBD2. CDR1 is MNHEY, CDR2 SVGEGT, per germline. The ends lost 2 bases at V and 8 bases at J; junction bases unmatched: 6. The CDR3 totals 14 residues. This chain's CDR3 is CASSYAGVSYEQFF. Here the CDR3 DNA reads TGTGCCAGCAGTTACGCGGGAGTAAGCTATGAGCAGTTCTTC.

This clonotype was seen many times. The chain is built from TRBV7-8 and TRBJ2-3; TRBD2 agrees at 12 bases. The germline CDR1 and CDR2 sequences are SGHVS and FQNEAQ. The V and J ends lost 4 bases and 4 bases, in that order; junction bases with no gene match: 6. The CDR3 runs 16 residues. CDR3 bases: TGTGCCAGCAGCTCCAGACTAGCGGGAGTGGCAGATACGCAGTATTTT. Translating gives CASSSRLAGVADTQYF. Together with reference TRBV7-8 and TRBJ2-3, the CDR3 gives the full variable domain: GAGVSQSPRYKVAKRGQDVALRCDPISGHVSLFWYQQALGQGPEFLTYFQNEAQLDKSGLPSDRFFAERPEGSVSTLKIQRTQQEDSAVYLCASSSRLAGVADTQYFGPGTRLTVL.

This clonotype occurred many times. V gene TRBV2 combines with J gene TRBJ2-2; D is undetermined. The CDR3 covers 15 residues. CDR1 is SNHLY and CDR2 is FYNNEI in the germline V gene. V was clipped by 6 bases and J by 3 bases, with 14 bases between them. In nucleotides, the CDR3 is TGTGCCAGCAGCGTCGGCCCCTTGGACACCGGGGAGCTGTTTTTT. Its protein is CASSVGPLDTGELFF.

This clonotype has a handful of counts. The chain recombines TRBV3-1 with TRBJ2-3, with D possibly matching TRBD1 (6 bases). The CDR3 is made up of 15 amino acids. The V and J ends lost 1 base and 3 bases respectively, with 11 bases between them. Germline V gene data show CDR1 as LGHDT and CDR2 as YNNKEL (reference sequence). The CDR3: CASSQGQQGTDTQYF. CDR3 DNA: TGTGCCAGCAGCCAAGGCCAACAGGGAACAGATACGCAGTATTTT.

This clonotype was counted ten times or more. V is TRBV7-2 and J is TRBJ2-3, with TRBD2 matching 13 bases. The CDR3 length is 17 residues. Germline V gene data show CDR1 as SGHTA and CDR2 as FQGNSA. Germline trimming cut 5 bases from V and 6 bases from J; bases unmatched to any gene: 11. The CDR3 region is CASSRGTSGNLGDTQYF. The CDR3 coding sequence is TGTGCCAGCAGCCGTGGGACTAGCGGGAATTTAGGGGATACGCAGTATTTT.